The 13 T cell receptor beta chains below were found in one sample sequenced in a study of CD8 T cells in Susac syndrome. RNA in amounts of roughly 0.5 to 1 ug was reverse transcribed with random hexamers. Each CDR3 protein is one row after TCRdb ran MiXCR on the immunoSEQ multiplex PCR reads. The sample lists fewer than 200,000 distinct CDR3 sequences, roughly 95% occurring once. The source material was CD8+ T cells from PBMCs. The source is a human donor with multiple sclerosis.

The chain is built from TRBV2 and TRBJ2-3; TRBD2 matches 14 bases. The trim removed 4 bases at V and 1 base at J, leaving 4 bases unmatched. The CDR3 totals 17 residues. Germline CDR1 SNHLY, CDR2 FYNNEI. This CDR3 is CASSGLAGGSGTDTQYF. CDR3 nucleotides: TGTGCCAGCAGTGGACTAGCGGGGGGGAGCGGCACAGATACGCAGTATTTT.

This chain joins TRBV19 and TRBJ2-1; TRBD2 is a possible D gene (5 bases). In germline, CDR1 is LNHDA, CDR2 SQIVND (reference sequence). Trimming took 3 bases from V and 2 from J, leaving 11 bases between them. The length of the CDR3 is 15 residues. CDR3 loop: CASSIGGSTYNEQFF. The CDR3 nucleotides read TGTGCCAGTAGTATCGGTGGGAGCACCTACAATGAGCAGTTCTTC. The full variable domain, rest sourced from reference TRBV19 and TRBJ2-1, is DGGITQSPKYLFRKEGQNVTLSCEQNLNHDAMYWYRQDPGQGLRLIYYSQIVNDFQKGDIAEGYSVSREKKESFPLTVTSAQKNPTAFYLCASSIGGSTYNEQFFGPGTRLTVL.

This chain connects TRBV4-1 to TRBJ1-2, with D perhaps matching TRBD1 (5 bases). Germline CDR1 and CDR2: MGHRA and YSYEKL. The CDR3 loop spans 14 amino acids. The V gene lost 0 bases and the J gene lost 6 bases, with 11 bases spanning the gap. The chain's CDR3 is CASSQDRGWDGYTF. In DNA form, the CDR3 reads TGCGCCAGCAGCCAAGATCGGGGGTGGGATGGCTACACCTTC.

This chain uses TRBV11-2 with TRBJ2-3; D is undetermined. The V end was cut by 5 bases, the J end by 2 bases, with 17 bases between. The CDR3 is 16 residues long. From germline, CDR1 is SGHAT and CDR2 FQNNGV. The CDR3 bases are TGTGCCAGCAGCCTCTTGACTGCTCCATACACAGATACGCAGTATTTT. Translation: CASSLLTAPYTDTQYF.

This chain links TRBV9 with TRBJ2-2; D is uncertain. Germline values: CDR1 SGDLS, CDR2 YYNGEE. The V and J ends lost 0 bases and 6 bases respectively, with 9 bases between them. There are 14 residues in the CDR3. DNA for the CDR3: TGTGCCAGCAGCGTAGCCCTCATGTCCGGGGAGCTGTTTTTT. Translated: CASSVALMSGELFF.

V is TRBV20-1 and J is TRBJ2-7; D unclear. Germline CDR1 is DFQATT and CDR2 is SNEGSKA (reference sequence). There are 12 residues in the CDR3. V was cut by 1 base and J by 2 bases, with 6 bases left in between. The DNA for the CDR3 is TGCAGTGCTAGAGTTACCACCTACGAGCAGTACTTC. It codes for CSARVTTYEQYF.

This chain connects TRBV20-1 to TRBJ2-3; either TRBD1 or TRBD2 may fit D (5 bases each). The CDR3 has 17 residues. V lost 0 bases to trimming and J lost 1 base, with 17 bases between them. CDR1 is DFQATT, CDR2 SNEGSKA, per germline (reference sequence). The CDR3 sequence: CSARDLGAVGRTDTQYF. CDR3 bases: TGCAGTGCTAGAGATCTTGGGGCAGTGGGACGCACAGATACGCAGTATTTT.

The V and J genes are TRBV29-1 and TRBJ2-3; TRBD1 matches at 12 bases. The germline gives CDR1 SQVTM, CDR2 ANQGSEA. The CDR3 runs 14 residues. The V gene end was trimmed by 3 bases and the J gene end by 5 bases; junction bases not matched to a gene: 3. The CDR3 DNA reads as TGCAGCGTTGAGGGACAGGGGGCCGAAGATACGCAGTATTTT. It codes for CSVEGQGAEDTQYF.

The chain has TRBV27 and TRBJ2-3; D might be TRBD2 (6 bases). CDR1 is MNHEY, CDR2 SMNVEV, per germline (reference sequence). Trimming took 8 bases from V and 4 from J, leaving 19 bases between them. The CDR3 covers 15 residues. The CDR3 region is CASRLEGVGADTQYF. DNA of the CDR3: TGTGCCAGCCGACTAGAGGGAGTGGGAGCAGATACGCAGTATTTT.

The chain links TRBV9 to TRBJ1-4; weak D call: TRBD1 (6 bases). The germline CDR1 and CDR2 sequences are SGDLS and YYNGEE. V shed 3 bases and J shed 0 bases, with 9 bases lying between them. This CDR3 is built from 15 residues. The DNA of the CDR3 is TGTGCCAGCAGCGCGACAGGTGCAACTAATGAAAAACTGTTTTTT. It encodes CASSATGATNEKLFF.

This chain uses TRBV20-1 with TRBJ2-7; 10 bases map to TRBD2. This CDR3 contains 17 residues. Trimming removed 3 bases from V and 0 bases from J; junction bases left unmatched: 11. Germline lookup yields CDR1 DFQATT and CDR2 SNEGSKA (reference sequence). The DNA for the CDR3 is TGCAGTGCTAGGGACTCTACGAGGACTAGCGGCTCCTACGAGCAGTACTTC. This sequence encodes CSARDSTRTSGSYEQYF.

This chain links TRBV11-1 with TRBJ2-7; 8 bases are shared with TRBD1. This CDR3 region has 16 residues. Germline lookup yields CDR1 SGHAT and CDR2 FQDESV (reference sequence). V was pared by 8 bases and J by 2 bases, with 14 bases of the junction left unmatched. The CDR3 reads CASSPSGDRPPYEQYF. The CDR3 nucleotides are TGTGCCAGCTCCCCCTCCGGGGACAGGCCCCCCTACGAGCAGTACTTC.

This clonotype was observed a single time. The chain recombines TRBV20-1 with TRBJ2-2; D may be TRBD1 (5 bases). Germline V gene sequence: CDR1 DFQATT, CDR2 SNEGSKA (reference sequence). The CDR3 length is 16 residues. Trimming took off 1 base at V and 2 bases at J, with 14 bases between the two ends. CDR3 in DNA: TGCAGTGCTAGAGCTTGGGGTAGGGGCAACACCGGGGAGCTGTTTTTT. This gives the protein CSARAWGRGNTGELFF.